The 13 T cell receptor beta chains below come from one sample, sequenced in a study of radiation and T cells in renal cell carcinoma. The protocol was immunoSEQ multiplex PCR, while the TCRdb copy is restricted to in-frame clones and leaves out a portion. Of about 150,000 clones in the sample, approximately 86% are singletons; the top ten hold around a sixth. Time point reported: blood 4 weeks post-SBRT, at nephrectomy. Documented treatment: 15 Gy SBRT to primary tumor, nephrectomy 4 weeks later. The sample consisted of blood, taken from a patient whose treatment included radiotherapy and nephrectomy. The receptors derive from a woman aged 50 to 65 with renal cell carcinoma.

The chain uses TRBV21-1 and TRBJ2-7; the DNA was not used to check the table's D call, TRBD2. TRBV21-1 is a recognized pseudogene. CDR3 size: 19 residues. The CDR3: CASSKAEPKITSGRIRQYF. The CDR3 region has the DNA TGTGCCAGCAGCAAAGCCGAGCCTAAAATTACTAGCGGGAGAATACGGCAGTACTTC.

The V and J genes are TRBV28 and TRBJ1-1; 9 nucleotides match TRBD1. The V gene end was trimmed by 5 bases and the J gene end by 4 bases; junction bases not matched to a gene: 11. The CDR3 loop spans 16 amino acids. Germline CDR1 reads MDHEN; CDR2 reads SYDVKM. The CDR3 nucleotides read TGTGCCAGCAGTCCCCCGGGACAGGGTGTGCTCACTGAAGCTTTCTTT. Protein: CASSPPGQGVLTEAFF.

This rearrangement joins TRBV18 to TRBJ1-2, with TRBD1 identical over 7 bases. CDR1 and CDR2 from the germline V gene are KGHSH and LQKENI. V trimming: 2 bases; J trimming: 3 bases; junction bases outside the gene matches: 15. The CDR3 is 18 amino acids. The CDR3 DNA follows: TGTGCCAGCTCACCATCGAGACAGGGTGGTTTCGGCGACTATGGCTACACCTTC. Its protein product is CASSPSRQGGFGDYGYTF.

The rearrangement joins TRBV6-6 to TRBJ1-2; possible D gene TRBD1, 5 bases. V lost 4 bases and J lost 13, with 25 bases in between. This CDR3 spans 15 amino acids. Germline CDR1 reads MNHNY; CDR2 reads SVGAGI (reference sequence). The CDR3 loop is CASSSHDSHLAKCTF. In nucleotides, the CDR3 is TGTGCCAGCAGTTCTCACGACAGCCATCTTGCAAAGTGCACCTTC.

This chain joins TRBV14 and TRBJ2-1; D gene unclear. The CDR3 totals 14 residues. V was clipped by 0 bases and J by 6 bases, with 9 bases between them. From germline, CDR1 is SGHDN and CDR2 FVKESK. The CDR3 here is CASSQDWTVNEQFF. The DNA of the CDR3 is TGTGCCAGCAGCCAAGACTGGACGGTCAATGAGCAGTTCTTC.

The V gene is TRBV5-4, the J gene TRBJ2-5; D may be TRBD1 or TRBD2 (6 bases each). In germline, CDR1 is SGHNT, CDR2 YYREEE (reference sequence). The V end was cut by 0 bases, the J end by 1 base, with 7 bases between. The CDR3 spans 14 residues. CDR3 bases: TGTGCCAGCAGCTTGGCGGGGGCCCAAGAGACCCAGTACTTC. It is translated as CASSLAGAQETQYF. Based on the CDR3 plus reference TRBV5-4 and TRBJ2-5, the full variable domain is ETGVTQSPTHLIKTRGQQVTLRCSSQSGHNTVSWYQQALGQGPQFIFQYYREEENGRGNFPPRFSGLQFPNYSSELNVNALELDDSALYLCASSLAGAQETQYFGPGTRLLVL.

J is TRBJ1-1 and V is TRBV2; 11 nucleotides match TRBD1. The CDR3 loop spans 13 amino acids. V was pared by 6 bases and J by 9 bases, with 6 bases of the junction left unmatched. Germline assignment: CDR1 SNHLY and CDR2 FYNNEI. The CDR3 protein is CASRWTGGRQAFF. DNA for the CDR3: TGTGCCAGCAGATGGACAGGGGGCAGACAAGCTTTCTTT. Combining the CDR3 with reference TRBV2 and TRBJ1-1 gives the whole variable domain EPEVTQTPSHQVTQMGQEVILRCVPISNHLYFYWYRQILGQKVEFLVSFYNNEISEKSEIFDDQFSVERPDGSNFTLKIRSTKLEDSAMYFCASRWTGGRQAFFGQGTRLTVV.

The chain recombines TRBV29-1 with TRBJ2-1; weak D call: TRBD2 (6 bases). The CDR3 is 12 amino acids. Trimming took 6 bases from V and 7 from J, leaving 13 bases between them. Germline loops: CDR1 SQVTM, CDR2 ANQGSEA. Written as DNA, the CDR3 is TGCAGCGTCGGGGGTATGGGGAATGAGCAGTTCTTC. Translating it yields CSVGGMGNEQFF.

This chain uses TRBV6-4 with TRBJ1-2, with no clear D. The V gene lost 3 bases and the J gene lost 3 bases, with 17 bases spanning the gap. This CDR3 spans 16 amino acids. Germline V gene sequence: CDR1 MRHNA, CDR2 SNTAGT. DNA of the CDR3: TGTGCCAGCAGTGAGTTTTCTTTGGGCACCCACTATGGCTACACCTTC. Its protein product is CASSEFSLGTHYGYTF.

The rearrangement links TRBV29-1 to TRBJ1-4; 8 bases map to TRBD1. The V gene end was trimmed by 8 bases and the J gene end by 8 bases; junction bases not matched to a gene: 7. The CDR3 totals 12 residues. CDR1 is SQVTM, CDR2 ANQGSEA, per germline. CDR3 amino acids: CSSGQGREKLFF. DNA for the CDR3: TGCAGCTCAGGACAGGGCAGGGAAAAACTGTTTTTT.

This clone was counted a single time. The V and J genes are TRBV7-8 and TRBJ1-5, with D hard to call. The CDR3 has 13 residues. Trimming cost V 4 bases and J 10 bases, with 14 bases left between them. The germline V gene encodes CDR1 SGHVS and CDR2 FQNEAQ. CDR3 sequence reads: CASSSRTAQPQHF. DNA of the CDR3: TGTGCCAGCAGCTCTCGGACGGCTCAACCCCAGCATTTT.

The V call is TRBV5-1, the J call TRBJ1-1; 8 nucleotides line up with TRBD1. J lost 5 bases, V lost 3 bases, and 6 bases had no gene match. Germline V gives CDR1 SGHRS, CDR2 YFSETQ. CDR3 length: 14 residues. The CDR3, as DNA: TGCGCCAGCAGCTGGGGACAGGACTATACTGAAGCTTTCTTT. Translation: CASSWGQDYTEAFF.

The chain carries TRBV19 and TRBJ2-7; 10 bases agree with TRBD1. Germline V gives CDR1 LNHDA, CDR2 SQIVND (reference sequence). Unmatched junction bases numbered 16, after V lost 4 bases and J lost 7 bases. The CDR3 is 17 amino acids. CDR3 residues: CASSSTGTGDASVEQYF. The CDR3 DNA is TGTGCCAGTAGTAGCACCGGGACAGGGGACGCTTCGGTGGAGCAGTACTTC.